The 26 T cell receptor beta chains given below trace back to one sample, sequenced in a study of T cell therapy after organ transplantation. No antigen has been assigned to these receptors. Time point meaning: 20-29 weeks after completion of therapy. The data were produced by immunoSEQ multiplex PCR, yet TCRdb's version contains in-frame clones alone and is incomplete. The sample carries around 19,000 clones, 84% recorded once. Sequenced here: CD8+ T cells from blood, sampled after autologous CMV-specific T cell therapy. The receptor source for this set is a human patient who had received a solid organ transplant and had CMV disease. Some of the T cells may derive from the graft donor.

This sequence joins TRBV16 and TRBJ1-2; D may be TRBD1 (5 bases). The CDR3 length is 14 residues. Germline assignment: CDR1 KGHSY and CDR2 FQNENV. Trimming took 0 bases from V and 3 from J, leaving 8 bases between them. CDR3 coding DNA: TGTGCCAGCAGCCAATCGCAGGGCGACTATGGCTACACCTTC. Encoded protein: CASSQSQGDYGYTF.

The chain carries TRBV4-1 and TRBJ2-7; weak D call: TRBD2 (5 bases). The CDR3 is made up of 14 amino acids. Trimming stripped 2 bases from V and 1 base from J, with 9 bases between. Germline CDR1 is MGHRA and CDR2 is YSYEKL. The DNA for the CDR3 is TGCGCCAGCAGCCAAAGGACTGATTCCTACGAGCAGTACTTC. This sequence encodes CASSQRTDSYEQYF.

The V gene is TRBV7-9, the J gene TRBJ1-2; no definite D call. CDR3 length: 15 residues. Trimming removed 5 bases from V and 8 bases from J, with 21 bases in between. CDR1 is SEHNR and CDR2 is FQNEAQ in the germline V gene (reference sequence). The CDR3 loop is CASSQALCSWCGYTF. CDR3 in DNA: TGTGCCAGCAGCCAAGCCCTTTGCTCCTGGTGCGGCTACACCTTC.

This sequence joins TRBV9 and TRBJ2-7; TRBD1 or TRBD2 may be the D gene (5 bases each). V was clipped by 4 bases and J by 4 bases, with 18 bases between them. The CDR3 has 15 amino acids. CDR1 is SGDLS, CDR2 YYNGEE, per germline. CDR3 coding DNA: TGTGCCAGCAGCTTTTCCGGGACGGAATATTACGAGCAGTACTTC. Its translation: CASSFSGTEYYEQYF.

This sequence joins TRBV5-6 and TRBJ1-5, with D hard to call. Trimming took off 4 bases at V and 3 bases at J, with 11 bases between the two ends. Germline CDR1 reads SGHDT; CDR2 reads YYEEEE. This CDR3 comprises 14 residues. The DNA of the CDR3 is TGTGCCAGCAGCATCGGAGGCTACAATCAGCCCCAGCATTTT. It yields the protein CASSIGGYNQPQHF.

The V and J genes are TRBV6-5 and TRBJ2-3, with TRBD2 matching over 9 bases. Trimming removed 2 bases from V and 4 bases from J; junction bases left unmatched: 4. Germline V gene data show CDR1 as MNHEY and CDR2 as SVGAGI. The CDR3 is 15 amino acids. The CDR3: CASSYGGRASDTQYF. CDR3 nucleotide sequence: TGTGCCAGCAGTTACGGCGGGAGGGCCTCAGATACGCAGTATTTT.

This chain joins TRBV5-6 and TRBJ1-2; no reliable D call. The V and J ends lost 0 bases and 9 bases respectively, with 12 bases between them. The CDR3 totals 13 residues. Per the germline V gene, CDR1 is SGHDT and CDR2 is YYEEEE. This CDR3 reads CASSLGRGFSYTF. The CDR3 DNA is TGTGCCAGCAGCTTGGGCCGGGGTTTTAGCTACACCTTC.

The rearrangement uses TRBV29-1 and TRBJ2-7, with TRBD2 as a possible D gene (5 bases). The germline V and J ends were trimmed by 7 bases and 7 bases, with 17 bases remaining between them. The germline CDR1 and CDR2 sequences are SQVTM and ANQGSEA. There are 12 residues in the CDR3. In DNA, the CDR3 is TGCAGCGCCGTCGGCCCGACGGGAGAGCAGTACTTC. Its translation is CSAVGPTGEQYF.

The rearrangement links TRBV5-5 to TRBJ2-7; D might be TRBD1 (5 bases). CDR1 is SGHKS and CDR2 is YYEKEE in the germline V gene (reference sequence). This CDR3 is built from 15 residues. V was trimmed by 0 bases and J by 0 bases, leaving 10 bases between them. Here the CDR3 reads CASSLDRPSSYEQYF. CDR3 nucleotide sequence: TGTGCCAGCAGCTTGGACAGGCCGAGCTCCTACGAGCAGTACTTC.

The chain links TRBV7-3 to TRBJ2-7; 8 nucleotides match TRBD1. This CDR3 contains 15 residues. The ends lost 3 bases at V and 0 bases at J; junction bases unmatched: 4. The V gene's germline CDR1 is SGHTA and CDR2 FQGTGA. The CDR3 spells CASSFTGGDSYEQYF. The DNA of the CDR3 is TGTGCCAGCAGCTTCACAGGGGGAGACTCCTACGAGCAGTACTTC. Together with reference TRBV7-3 and TRBJ2-7, the CDR3 gives the full variable domain: GAGVSQTPSNKVTEKGKYVELRCDPISGHTALYWYRQSLGQGPEFLIYFQGTGAADDSGLPNDRFFAVRPEGSVSTLKIQRTERGDSAVYLCASSFTGGDSYEQYFGPGTRLTVT.

The chain recombines TRBV11-2 with TRBJ1-1; TRBD1 agrees at 9 bases. V shed 4 bases, J shed 5 bases, and the junction held 5 bases outside the gene matches. This CDR3 is 14 amino acids long. From germline, CDR1 is SGHAT and CDR2 FQNNGV. The CDR3 here is CASSYGTGRTEAFF. CDR3 nucleotides: TGTGCCAGCAGCTATGGGACAGGGAGGACTGAAGCTTTCTTT.

The chain couples TRBV6-4 to TRBJ2-4; 8 bases line up with TRBD2. The CDR3 is 18 amino acids. Germline V lookup: CDR1 MRHNA, CDR2 SNTAGT. V lost 6 bases and J lost 0; bases outside the gene matches: 13. CDR3 nucleotides: TGTGCCAGCAGCCCCGGGGGGGACCGCACACAAGCCAAAAACATTCAGTACTTC. It specifies CASSPGGDRTQAKNIQYF.

In DNA, the CDR3 is TGTGCCAGCAGTTACTCCTGGGGTCAGTACGAGCAGTACTTC. It yields the protein CASSYSWGQYEQYF. V and J are TRBV6-5 and TRBJ2-7; no reliable D call. The length of the CDR3 is 14 residues. Germline CDR1 is MNHEY and CDR2 is SVGAGI. Trimming shortened V by 0 bases and J by 4 bases, and 10 bases separated the two germline ends.

The chain employs TRBV11-2 and TRBJ2-7, with D unclear. Trimming removed 4 bases at V and 1 base at J, with 8 bases between. Germline V lookup: CDR1 SGHAT, CDR2 FQNNGV. The CDR3 loop spans 13 amino acids. The CDR3 reads CASSSGDSYEQYF. The CDR3 DNA reads as TGTGCCAGCAGCTCGGGTGATTCCTACGAGCAGTACTTC.

The chain employs TRBV30 and TRBJ1-2, with D uncertain. V was cut by 0 bases and J by 5 bases, with 7 bases left in between. The CDR3 extends over 12 amino acids. CDR1 and CDR2 from the germline V gene are GTSNPN and SVGIG (reference sequence). CDR3 nucleotides: TGTGCCTGGAGTGTGCCCGGGTATGGCTACACCTTC. It is translated as CAWSVPGYGYTF.

The chain couples TRBV13 to TRBJ2-7; D perhaps matches TRBD1 (6 bases). Germline V gene lookup returns CDR1 PRHDT and CDR2 FYEKMQ (reference sequence). The length of the CDR3 is 15 residues. V was pared by 5 bases and J by 4 bases, with 18 bases between. As DNA, the CDR3 is TGTGCCAGCAGCGGTAGGACAGACCATTTTTACGAGCAGTACTTC. Amino acid sequence: CASSGRTDHFYEQYF.

This chain connects TRBV15 to TRBJ2-2; D possibly corresponds to TRBD1 (6 bases). Germline CDR1 reads LNHNV; CDR2 reads YYDKDF (reference sequence). The CDR3 spans 13 residues. V gave up 3 bases and J gave up 8 bases, with 10 bases separating them. The CDR3 loop is CATSSRGFGELFF. The CDR3 DNA reads TGTGCCACCAGCAGCAGGGGCTTTGGGGAGCTGTTTTTT.

This rearrangement joins TRBV11-1 to TRBJ2-1; 9 nucleotides match TRBD2. The CDR3 has 17 residues. V shed 4 bases, J shed 1 base, and the junction held 8 bases outside the gene matches. The germline V gene has CDR1 SGHAT and CDR2 FQDESV (reference sequence). In DNA form, the CDR3 reads TGTGCCAGCAGCTGGGACTTAGCGGGAGAATCCTACAATGAGCAGTTCTTC. It yields the protein CASSWDLAGESYNEQFF. The whole variable domain, remainder taken from reference TRBV11-1 and TRBJ2-1, is EAEVAQSPRYKITEKSQAVAFWCDPISGHATLYWYRQILGQGPELLVQFQDESVVDDSQLPKDRFSAERLKGVDSTLKIQPAELGDSAMYLCASSWDLAGESYNEQFFGPGTRLTVL.

This chain uses TRBV5-6 with TRBJ1-1; D perhaps matches TRBD1 (5 bases). Germline lookup yields CDR1 SGHDT and CDR2 YYEEEE. The germline V and J ends were trimmed by 2 bases and 5 bases, with 7 bases remaining between them. This CDR3 has 12 amino acids. The CDR3 is CASSLRGTEAFF. CDR3 coding DNA: TGTGCCAGCAGCTTACGGGGGACTGAAGCTTTCTTT.

The gene calls are TRBV6-1 and TRBJ1-3; D remains ambiguous. V was shortened by 6 bases and J by 0 bases, with 12 bases between the two germline ends. The CDR3 has 15 amino acids. CDR1 is MNHNS and CDR2 is SASEGT in the germline V gene. The CDR3 DNA follows: TGTGCCAGCAGACCCGACCGTCTCTCTGGAAACACCATATATTTT. The encoded protein is CASRPDRLSGNTIYF.

The V gene is TRBV7-6, the J gene TRBJ2-1, with 10 nucleotides matching TRBD1. Germline V CDR1 and CDR2: SGHVS, FNYEAQ. The CDR3 covers 15 residues. V dropped 4 bases and J dropped 3; count of bases not matched to a gene: 3. Here the CDR3 reads CASSYGTGVYNEQFF. The CDR3 nucleotides are TGTGCCAGCAGCTACGGGACAGGGGTCTACAATGAGCAGTTCTTC.

The CDR3 sequence: CASSPSGGWYNEQFF. CDR3 nucleotide sequence: TGTGCCAGTAGCCCCTCGGGAGGGTGGTACAATGAGCAGTTCTTC. The chain carries TRBV19 and TRBJ2-1; TRBD2 agrees at 8 bases. V lost 6 bases, J lost 4 bases, and 8 bases stayed unmatched. Germline assignment: CDR1 LNHDA and CDR2 SQIVND (reference sequence). The CDR3 has 15 amino acids.

The chain joins TRBV6-5 to TRBJ2-7; D uncertain. This CDR3 has 12 amino acids. CDR1 MNHEY and CDR2 SVGAGI come from the germline V gene. Trimming removed 2 bases from V and 5 bases from J, with 7 bases in between. The CDR3 is CASSYPSHEQYF. The CDR3 DNA sequence: TGTGCCAGCAGTTACCCCTCACACGAGCAGTACTTC.

The chain links TRBV5-1 to TRBJ2-1, with D maybe TRBD1 (7 bases). Germline CDR1 and CDR2: SGHRS and YFSETQ. Deletions cut 5 bases from V and 7 bases from J, with 16 bases between. The CDR3 contains 14 residues. CDR3 DNA: TGCGCCAGCAGAACGGGGGACAGTCGAAATGAGCAGTTCTTC. Residues: CASRTGDSRNEQFF.

The J gene is TRBJ2-3, the V gene TRBV27; TRBD1 matches 7 bases. CDR1 is MNHEY and CDR2 is SMNVEV in the germline V gene (reference sequence). The CDR3 runs 13 residues. The V and J ends lost 8 bases and 1 base, in that order; junction bases with no gene match: 3. CDR3 nucleotides: TGTGCCAGCCGGGACAGCCGCACAGATACGCAGTATTTT. Amino acids: CASRDSRTDTQYF.

The CDR3 is CASSHGQDYEQYF. The CDR3 DNA is TGTGCCAGCAGCCACGGACAGGACTACGAGCAGTACTTC. This chain joins TRBV6-5 and TRBJ2-7; 7 bases align to TRBD1. The CDR3 is 13 residues long. V gave up 6 bases and J gave up 3 bases; unmatched junction bases: 5. The germline gives CDR1 MNHEY, CDR2 SVGAGI.